This T cell receptor beta chain was captured by sequencing in a study of beta chain features in type 1 diabetes. Expressed TCRB transcripts were sequenced because the isolated RNA had all been reverse transcribed beforehand. Sequencing used immunoSEQ multiplex PCR; TCRdb keeps in-frame clones, though not all of them. The sample consists of about 13,000 clones, about 49% of them appearing once. Study results and caveats: Type 1 diabetes patients showed fewer insertions and more deletions at VDJ junctions. Here, the possible influence of HLA type (on TCRB rearrangement) remained unresolved. Overrepresentation of cells with high TCR expression could result from cDNA sequencing.

On this clone itself: Its specificity is not known.

The V gene's germline CDR1 is SGHDT and CDR2 YYEEEE. Trimming shortened V by 5 bases and J by 5 bases, and 13 bases separated the two germline ends. This CDR3 has 13 amino acids. Sequenced input: stem cell memory CD4+ T cells from blood. The chain recombines TRBV5-6 with TRBJ1-2, with D perhaps matching TRBD1 (6 bases). The receptor was isolated from a man between 18 and 35 years old in good health. CDR3 nucleotide sequence: TGTGCCAGCAGTCCACAGGGCCATTATGGCTACACCTTC. Protein product: CASSPQGHYGYTF.